The 4 T cell receptor beta chains below come from one sample, sequenced in a study of blood T cell repertoires in COVID-19. Produced via immunoSEQ multiplex PCR; TCRdb's table is partial and in-frame only. This table has approximately 220,000 clones, roughly nine tenths appearing once. Sequencing was performed on PBMCs or T cells enriched from blood (not recorded which). The receptors originated from a woman aged 18-29 years in a cohort exposed to, infected with or recovered from COVID-19 (not recorded which).

The rearrangement links TRBV4-1 to TRBJ1-3, with D perhaps TRBD1 (5 bases). CDR1 is MGHRA, CDR2 YSYEKL, per germline. The CDR3 totals 16 residues. Trimming removed 4 bases from V and 3 bases from J, with 16 bases in between. The DNA for the CDR3 is TGCGCCAGCAGCCGGAGGGAAGCAGGGTATGGAAACACCATATATTTT. Translating it yields CASSRREAGYGNTIYF.

The chain couples TRBV7-2 to TRBJ1-3; no clear D gene. CDR1 and CDR2 from the germline V gene are SGHTA and FQGNSA. Trimming took off 5 bases at V and 8 bases at J, with 16 bases between the two ends. This CDR3 has 14 residues. The CDR3: CASSKRRVSDTIYF. The CDR3, as DNA: TGTGCCAGCAGCAAGAGGAGGGTCTCGGACACCATATATTTT.

This clone was picked up one time. This chain connects TRBV2 to TRBJ1-3; D perhaps matches TRBD1 (5 bases). Trimming pared 6 bases from V and 4 bases from J, leaving 13 bases between. The CDR3 consists of 14 residues. Looked up from germline, CDR1 is SNHLY and CDR2 is FYNNEI. Written as DNA, the CDR3 is TGTGCCAGCAGGAGGCAGGGAAGGGGAAACACCATATATTTT. This codes for CASRRQGRGNTIYF.

The table lists this clone with a count of one. The chain carries TRBV30 and TRBJ1-5; weak D call: TRBD1 (6 bases). The CDR3 runs to 15 residues. V shed 2 bases and J shed 7 bases, with 18 bases lying between them. Germline CDR1 reads GTSNPN; CDR2 reads SVGIG (reference sequence). CDR3 loop: CAWSTAGVIGQPQHF. CDR3 nucleotides: TGTGCCTGGAGTACGGCAGGGGTTATCGGACAGCCCCAGCATTTT.